The clone carrying this T cell receptor beta chain was detected a few times. This CDR3 contains 14 residues. Germline assignment: CDR1 LNHDA and CDR2 SQIVND (reference sequence). V shed 6 bases, J shed 6 bases, and the junction held 5 bases outside the gene matches. The data originate from a study of blood T cell repertoires in COVID-19. The data were produced by immunoSEQ multiplex PCR, yet TCRdb's version contains in-frame clones alone and is incomplete. The data hold some 190,000 clones, with roughly 91% observed a single time. The sequencing input was peripheral blood. The chain couples TRBV19 to TRBJ1-6; 7 bases map to TRBD1. The sequence was collected from a human donor in a cohort sampled during active COVID-19. CDR3 in DNA: TGTGCCAGTAGGGGGGACAGACCTAATTCACCCCTCCACTTT. Translated, it gives CASRGDRPNSPLHF.